This T cell receptor (beta chain) derives from a study (dated by TCRdb to the early 2010s). Relative to germline, V is 6 bases shorter and J is 3 bases shorter, with 26 bases between their ends. The CDR3 has 17 amino acids, counting the end cysteine and phenylalanine. This entry keeps only the CDR3 DNA: 51 bases, framed from base 1. From a lookup of the germline V gene, CDR1 and CDR2 are SQVTM and ANQGSEA. The data were produced on an Illumina Genome Analyzer IIx. In-frame beta chains were kept once TCRdb had trimmed the public reads at Q25 with fastp and called clones with MiXCR. CDR3 protein duplicates are merged, each entry listing the most common genes and DNA. The table for this sample lists nearly 15,000 distinct CDR3 sequences; around 34% of them were counted only once. Roughly a sixth of the sample rests with the top ten. About this clonotype: Its antigen target is currently unknown. This clone may be a read error of a much larger clone one base away.

The chain is assembled from TRBV29-1 and TRBJ2-5, and the D gene may be TRBD2, 6 bases matching. Sequences were obtained from blood. This sequence was found in a human donor. The sequenced DNA is TGCAGCGTCCCCCCGCCACTAGCCCGGCCTGCAAAAGAGACCCAGTACTTC. Its translation reads: CSVPPPLARPAKETQYF.